The clone carrying this T cell receptor beta chain appeared once. The data were taken from a study of blood T cell repertoires in COVID-19. Study-wide context: The cDNA or gDNA used as material had been derived from T cells, B-cell-depleted T cells, or PBMCs.

Trimming cost V 0 bases and J 7 bases, with 15 bases left between them. This CDR3 has 16 amino acids. The germline V gene encodes CDR1 MGHRA and CDR2 YSYEKL. Original handling: Counts of nucleated cells, estimated from reference gene primer amplification, were obtained. The method was immunoSEQ multiplex PCR; TCRdb's version includes in-frame clones alone and lacks a portion of them. V and J calls plus clone size are reproduced from that table; the DNA served to infer D and trimming. This sample yields about 190,000 clones, of which about 88% are seen a single time; 0.95% to 1.3% belongs to the top ten.

The receptor's source is a man aged 25 to 40 with acute or convalescent COVID-19. Input material: peripheral blood. The rearrangement uses TRBV4-1 and TRBJ1-4, with unresolved D. CDR3 DNA sequence: TGCGCCAGCAGCCAAGATAAGGGAGGGTGGGGTGAAAAACTGTTTTTT. As protein: CASSQDKGGWGEKLFF.